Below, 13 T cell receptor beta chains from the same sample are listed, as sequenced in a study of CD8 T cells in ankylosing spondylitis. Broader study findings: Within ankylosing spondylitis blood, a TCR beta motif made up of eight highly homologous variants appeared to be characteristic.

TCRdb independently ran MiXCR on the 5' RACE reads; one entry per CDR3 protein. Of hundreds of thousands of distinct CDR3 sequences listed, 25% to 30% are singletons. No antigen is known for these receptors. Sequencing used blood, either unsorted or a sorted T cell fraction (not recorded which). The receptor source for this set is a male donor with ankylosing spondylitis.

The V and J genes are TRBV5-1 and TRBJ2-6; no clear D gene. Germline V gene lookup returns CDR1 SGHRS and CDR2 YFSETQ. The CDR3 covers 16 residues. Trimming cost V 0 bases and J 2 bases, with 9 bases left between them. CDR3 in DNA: TGCGCCAGCAGCTTGGCCAGGCAACCTGGGGCCAACGTCCTGACTTTC. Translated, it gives CASSLARQPGANVLTF.

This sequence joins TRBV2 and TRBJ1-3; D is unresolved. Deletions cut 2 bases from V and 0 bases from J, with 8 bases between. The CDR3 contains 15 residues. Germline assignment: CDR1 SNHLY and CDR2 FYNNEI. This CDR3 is CASSEYPSSGNTIYF. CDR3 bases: TGTGCCAGCAGTGAATACCCGAGCTCTGGAAACACCATATATTTT. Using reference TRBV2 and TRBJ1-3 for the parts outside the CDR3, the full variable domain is EPEVTQTPSHQVTQMGQEVILRCVPISNHLYFYWYRQILGQKVEFLVSFYNNEISEKSEIFDDQFSVERPDGSNFTLKIRSTKLEDSAMYFCASSEYPSSGNTIYFGEGSWLTVV.

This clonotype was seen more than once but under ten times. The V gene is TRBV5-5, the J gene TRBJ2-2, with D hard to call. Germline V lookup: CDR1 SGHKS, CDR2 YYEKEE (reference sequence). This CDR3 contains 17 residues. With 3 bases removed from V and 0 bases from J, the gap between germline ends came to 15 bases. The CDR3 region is CASSSRGAYTNTGELFF. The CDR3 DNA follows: TGTGCCAGCAGCTCTAGAGGTGCATATACGAACACCGGGGAGCTGTTTTTT. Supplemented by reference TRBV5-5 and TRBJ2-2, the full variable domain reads DAGVTQSPTHLIKTRGQQVTLRCSPISGHKSVSWYQQVLGQGPQFIFQYYEKEERGRGNFPDRFSARQFPNYSSELNVNALLLGDSALYLCASSSRGAYTNTGELFFGEGSRLTVL.

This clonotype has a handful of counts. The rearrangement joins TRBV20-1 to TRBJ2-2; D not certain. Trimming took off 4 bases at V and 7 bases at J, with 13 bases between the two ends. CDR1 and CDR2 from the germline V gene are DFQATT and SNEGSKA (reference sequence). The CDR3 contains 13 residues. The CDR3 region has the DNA TGCAGTGCTAACCTACTTCCCGGCGGGGAGCTGTTTTTT. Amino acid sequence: CSANLLPGGELFF.

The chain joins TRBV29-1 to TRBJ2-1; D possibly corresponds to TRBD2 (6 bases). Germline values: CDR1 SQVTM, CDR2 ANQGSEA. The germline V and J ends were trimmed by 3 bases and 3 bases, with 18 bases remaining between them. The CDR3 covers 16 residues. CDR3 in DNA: TGCAGCGTTGATCAGGGTTCAAGCGGGCGCTACAATGAGCAGTTCTTC. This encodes CSVDQGSSGRYNEQFF.

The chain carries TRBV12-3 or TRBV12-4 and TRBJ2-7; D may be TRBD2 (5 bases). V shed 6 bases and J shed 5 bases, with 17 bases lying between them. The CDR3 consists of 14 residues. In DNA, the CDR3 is TGTGCCAGCAGCCTTAGAGGGAATGGCGACGAGCAGTACTTC. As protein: CASSLRGNGDEQYF.

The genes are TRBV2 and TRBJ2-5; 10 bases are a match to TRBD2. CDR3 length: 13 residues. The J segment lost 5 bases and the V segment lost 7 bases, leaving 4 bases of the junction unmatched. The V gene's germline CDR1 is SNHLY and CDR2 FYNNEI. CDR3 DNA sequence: TGTGCCAGCACCGGGACTAGCGTTGAGACCCAGTACTTC. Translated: CASTGTSVETQYF.

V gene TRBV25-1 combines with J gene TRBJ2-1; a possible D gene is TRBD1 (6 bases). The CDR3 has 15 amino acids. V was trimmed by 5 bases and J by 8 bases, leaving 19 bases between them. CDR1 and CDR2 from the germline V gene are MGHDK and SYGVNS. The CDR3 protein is CASSPLRGGGDEQFF. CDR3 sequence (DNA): TGTGCCAGCAGTCCCCTGCGAGGTGGGGGCGATGAGCAGTTCTTC.

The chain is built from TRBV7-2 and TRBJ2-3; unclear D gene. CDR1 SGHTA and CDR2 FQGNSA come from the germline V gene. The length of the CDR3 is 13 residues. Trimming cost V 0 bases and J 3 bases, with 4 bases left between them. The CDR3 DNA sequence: TGTGCCAGCAGCTTAGCGAAGACAGATACGCAGTATTTT. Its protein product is CASSLAKTDTQYF.

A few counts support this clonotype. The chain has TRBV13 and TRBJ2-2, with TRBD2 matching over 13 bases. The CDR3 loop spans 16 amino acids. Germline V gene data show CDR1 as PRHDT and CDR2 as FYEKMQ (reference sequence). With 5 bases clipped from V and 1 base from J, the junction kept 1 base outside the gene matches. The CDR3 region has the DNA TGTGCCAGCAGCCGACTAGCGGGAGGGAACACCGGGGAGCTGTTTTTT. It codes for CASSRLAGGNTGELFF.

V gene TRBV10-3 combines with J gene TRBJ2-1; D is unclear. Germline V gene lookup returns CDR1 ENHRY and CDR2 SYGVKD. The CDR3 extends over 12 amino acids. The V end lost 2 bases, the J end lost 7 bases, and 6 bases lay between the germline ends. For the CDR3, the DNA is TGTGCCATCAGTGAGAGGGCAAATGAGCAGTTCTTC. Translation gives CAISERANEQFF.

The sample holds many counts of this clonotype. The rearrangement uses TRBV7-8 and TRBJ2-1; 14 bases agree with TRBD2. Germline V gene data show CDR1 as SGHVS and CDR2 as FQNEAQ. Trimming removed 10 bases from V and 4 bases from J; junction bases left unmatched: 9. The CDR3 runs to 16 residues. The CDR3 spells CATSGLAGARYNEQFF. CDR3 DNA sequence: TGTGCCACTTCGGGACTAGCGGGAGCGCGGTACAATGAGCAGTTCTTC.

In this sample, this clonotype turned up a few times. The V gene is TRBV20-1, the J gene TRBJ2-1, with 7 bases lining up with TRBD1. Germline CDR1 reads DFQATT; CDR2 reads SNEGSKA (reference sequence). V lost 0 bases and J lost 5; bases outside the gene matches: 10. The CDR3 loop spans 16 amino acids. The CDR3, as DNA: TGCAGTGCTAGAGATGGGATTAGGGACAGAGACAATGAGCAGTTCTTC. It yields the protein CSARDGIRDRDNEQFF.